The 31 T cell receptor beta chains in this list originate from one sample, sequenced in a study of blood T cell repertoires in COVID-19. The protocol was immunoSEQ multiplex PCR, while the TCRdb copy is restricted to in-frame clones and leaves out a portion. Of roughly 280,000 clones detected, about 85% appear once; the ten largest clones hold about 2.2%. Source material: peripheral blood. These receptor sequences come from a woman in her forties or fifties who had recovered from COVID-19.

There are a few counts of this clone. This chain joins TRBV6-5 and TRBJ2-1; D might be TRBD1 (6 bases). The V end was cut by 0 bases, the J end by 7 bases, with 10 bases between. This CDR3 has 14 residues. Germline V gene data show CDR1 as MNHEY and CDR2 as SVGAGI. CDR3 protein: CASSYSTGSNEQFF. CDR3 DNA sequence: TGTGCCAGCAGTTACTCCACAGGGTCAAATGAGCAGTTCTTC.

In this sample, this clone turned up once. This rearrangement joins TRBV16 to TRBJ2-3; D gene ambiguous. This CDR3 spans 14 amino acids. The V end was cut by 0 bases, the J end by 0 bases, with 4 bases between. Germline CDR1 KGHSY, CDR2 FQNENV. The chain's CDR3 is CASSQSMSTDTQYF. The DNA for the CDR3 is TGTGCCAGCAGCCAATCTATGAGCACAGATACGCAGTATTTT.

This chain links TRBV27 with TRBJ2-1, with 11 bases lining up with TRBD2. There are 14 residues in the CDR3. Germline CDR1 reads MNHEY; CDR2 reads SMNVEV (reference sequence). J lost 10 bases, V lost 4 bases, and 6 bases had no gene match. The CDR3 region has the DNA TGTGCCAGCAGTTCACCGGGACTAGCGGACGAGCAGTTCTTC. This encodes CASSSPGLADEQFF.

This clone was seen ten or more times. This chain links TRBV30 with TRBJ1-2; 8 nucleotides match TRBD1. The junction had 10 bases not matched to a gene; V was cut back by 3 bases and J by 7 bases. Per germline, CDR1 GTSNPN and CDR2 SVGIG (reference sequence). CDR3 length equals 14 residues. The CDR3 DNA reads TGTGCCTGGAGATTTGGAACAGGGGGGACTGGCTACACCTTC. It codes for CAWRFGTGGTGYTF.

The genes are TRBV9 and TRBJ2-3; 12 positions agree with TRBD2. The V segment lost 7 bases and the J segment 14 bases; nucleotides outside the gene matches: 14. Germline V gene lookup returns CDR1 SGDLS and CDR2 YYNGEE. The CDR3 covers 14 residues. The CDR3 is CASAIGLAGHVTYF. The CDR3, as DNA: TGTGCCAGCGCAATAGGACTAGCGGGACATGTTACGTATTTT.

This clone appeared once. Other DNA sequences in the same sample also yield this CDR3. This chain connects TRBV15 to TRBJ1-2, with 10 positions matching TRBD1. V shed 6 bases, J shed 6 bases, and the junction held 4 bases outside the gene matches. The CDR3 loop spans 13 amino acids. Germline V gene sequence: CDR1 LNHNV, CDR2 YYDKDF (reference sequence). The CDR3 bases are TGTGCCACCAGTAGGGACAGGGGCGATGGCTACACCTTC. It yields the protein CATSRDRGDGYTF.

The rearrangement links TRBV28 to TRBJ2-3, with TRBD2 as a possible D gene (7 bases). The CDR3 loop spans 18 amino acids. The V end was cut by 6 bases, the J end by 7 bases, with 29 bases between. The germline V gene encodes CDR1 MDHEN and CDR2 SYDVKM. The CDR3 sequence is CASSYNPGGGRGIYTQYF. For the CDR3, the DNA is TGTGCCAGCAGCTATAACCCGGGGGGCGGGAGAGGGATATATACGCAGTATTTT.

A single count supports this clone. The gene calls are TRBV28 and TRBJ1-5, with TRBD1 matching over 9 bases. Looked up from germline, CDR1 is MDHEN and CDR2 is SYDVKM. With V trimmed by 9 bases and J by 4 bases, 13 bases remained unmatched. This CDR3 contains 16 residues. The chain's CDR3 is CAREERDRASNQPQHF. The CDR3 DNA reads TGTGCCAGAGAGGAGCGGGACAGGGCGTCAAATCAGCCCCAGCATTTT.

The chain is built from TRBV30 and TRBJ2-1; 11 bases fit TRBD2. Germline values: CDR1 GTSNPN, CDR2 SVGIG (reference sequence). After removal of 5 bases from V and 15 bases from J, the junction contained 12 bases not matched to a gene. The CDR3 loop spans 13 amino acids. In DNA form, the CDR3 reads TGTGCCTGGTCGGGGCTAGCGGGAGGAGGTACGTTCTTC. Its protein product is CAWSGLAGGGTFF.

This chain uses TRBV28 with TRBJ1-2; D is ambiguous. V was cut by 3 bases and J by 7 bases, with 6 bases left in between. The V gene's germline CDR1 is MDHEN and CDR2 SYDVKM. This CDR3 has 11 amino acids. CDR3 in DNA: TGTGCCAGCAGTTTTCTGTTTGGCTACACCTTC. It specifies CASSFLFGYTF.

This rearrangement joins TRBV11-1 to TRBJ2-3, with TRBD2 matching over 11 bases. The CDR3 has 15 residues. Looked up from germline, CDR1 is SGHAT and CDR2 is FQDESV (reference sequence). The V segment lost 2 bases and the J segment 9 bases; nucleotides outside the gene matches: 7. The CDR3 DNA follows: TGTGCCAGCAGCTTAATAGCGGGGGGGCCAGGGACGCAGTATTTT. Its translation: CASSLIAGGPGTQYF.

CDR3 in amino acids: CASSRDFGNSPLHF. DNA of the CDR3: TGTGCCAGCAGTCGGGACTTCGGTAATTCACCCCTCCACTTT. The chain carries TRBV2 and TRBJ1-6, with D tentatively TRBD1 (5 bases). Trimming cost V 5 bases and J 6 bases, with 11 bases left between them. The CDR3 is 14 amino acids. Germline V gene sequence: CDR1 SNHLY, CDR2 FYNNEI.

This clone occurred a few times. J is TRBJ2-5 and V is TRBV5-1, with TRBD2 matching over 10 bases. V lost 2 bases, J lost 4 bases, and 5 bases stayed unmatched. This CDR3 contains 15 residues. Germline V gene sequence: CDR1 SGHRS, CDR2 YFSETQ. The CDR3 coding sequence is TGCGCCAGCAGCTTCAGCGGGGGGGCGGGAGAGACCCAGTACTTC. Its protein is CASSFSGGAGETQYF.

The chain couples TRBV18 to TRBJ2-5, with TRBD2 matching over 11 bases. Per germline, CDR1 KGHSH and CDR2 LQKENI. V was clipped by 0 bases and J by 2 bases; unmatched bases: 2. The CDR3 loop spans 16 amino acids. CDR3 sequence reads: CASSPPRLAGQETQYF. The CDR3 DNA reads TGTGCCAGCTCACCACCCCGACTAGCGGGGCAAGAGACCCAGTACTTC.

The gene calls are TRBV7-2 and TRBJ1-5; 10 nucleotides agree with TRBD1. Trimming removed 1 base from V and 10 bases from J; junction bases left unmatched: 1. This CDR3 spans 13 amino acids. Germline values: CDR1 SGHTA, CDR2 FQGNSA. The CDR3 here is CASSLGTGGPQHF. In nucleotides, the CDR3 is TGTGCCAGCAGCTTAGGGACAGGGGGACCCCAGCATTTT.

The chain employs TRBV28 and TRBJ2-6, with 7 bases identical to TRBD1. V shed 6 bases, J shed 2 bases, and the junction held 4 bases outside the gene matches. Per the germline V gene, CDR1 is MDHEN and CDR2 is SYDVKM. The CDR3 contains 15 residues. The DNA for the CDR3 is TGTGCCAGCAGGCCCACAGGGGCTGGGGCCAACGTCCTGACTTTC. Protein product: CASRPTGAGANVLTF. Looking up the rest from reference TRBV28 and TRBJ2-6 gives the full variable domain: DVKVTQSSRYLVKRTGEKVFLECVQDMDHENMFWYRQDPGLGLRLIYFSYDVKMKEKGDIPEGYSVSREKKERFSLILESASTNQTSMYLCASRPTGAGANVLTFGAGSRLTVL.

J is TRBJ2-5 and V is TRBV15, with D tentatively TRBD1 (5 bases). The CDR3 sequence is 14 residues long. Germline V gene lookup returns CDR1 LNHNV and CDR2 YYDKDF (reference sequence). The V end lost 0 bases, the J end lost 3 bases, and 8 bases lay between the germline ends. CDR3 nucleotides: TGTGCCACCAGCAGAGATGGCAGGGAAGAGACCCAGTACTTC. Translating gives CATSRDGREETQYF.

V usage is TRBV6-5 and J usage is TRBJ2-4; perhaps TRBD1 as D (5 bases). Germline V gene sequence: CDR1 MNHEY, CDR2 SVGAGI. The CDR3 loop spans 16 amino acids. Trimming left V 2 bases short and J 6 bases short, with 17 bases between. The CDR3 DNA reads as TGTGCCAGCAGTTACGGGGAAGACAGCTCGCCAAACATTCAGTACTTC. It specifies CASSYGEDSSPNIQYF.

The genes are TRBV19 and TRBJ1-2, with TRBD1 identical over 7 bases. V was clipped by 9 bases and J by 8 bases; unmatched bases: 9. CDR3 size: 12 residues. The germline gives CDR1 LNHDA, CDR2 SQIVND (reference sequence). CDR3 amino acids: CASQSDRAGYTF. As DNA, the CDR3 is TGTGCCAGCCAGAGTGACAGGGCGGGCTACACCTTC. Full variable domain (outside the CDR3, taken from reference TRBV19 and TRBJ1-2): DGGITQSPKYLFRKEGQNVTLSCEQNLNHDAMYWYRQDPGQGLRLIYYSQIVNDFQKGDIAEGYSVSREKKESFPLTVTSAQKNPTAFYLCASQSDRAGYTFGSGTRLTVV.

Here the CDR3 DNA reads TGTGCCAGCAGTTCCCCCCGGACTAGTCGCGATGAGCAGTTCTTC. It codes for CASSSPRTSRDEQFF. The rearrangement links TRBV27 to TRBJ2-1, with 7 bases aligning to TRBD2. CDR3 length equals 15 residues. V trimming: 4 bases; J trimming: 8 bases; junction bases outside the gene matches: 11. Germline assignment: CDR1 MNHEY and CDR2 SMNVEV (reference sequence).

The rearrangement uses TRBV7-9 and TRBJ2-7; D is possibly TRBD2 (6 bases). The V and J ends lost 1 base and 0 bases respectively, with 13 bases between them. This CDR3 comprises 16 residues. From germline, CDR1 is SEHNR and CDR2 FQNEAQ (reference sequence). The CDR3 DNA is TGTGCCAGCAGCTTAGGAAGCGGGTCGAGCTCCTACGAGCAGTACTTC. Its protein is CASSLGSGSSSYEQYF.

The CDR3 region is CASSSRVAGYYEQYF. CDR3 nucleotide sequence: TGTGCCAGCAGCTCCCGGGTAGCGGGGTACTACGAGCAGTACTTC. The rearrangement links TRBV11-2 to TRBJ2-7; TRBD2 matches 8 bases. V gave up 4 bases and J gave up 3 bases; unmatched junction bases: 8. This CDR3 has 15 residues. CDR1 and CDR2 from the germline V gene are SGHAT and FQNNGV.

A word on this clone: One end of the junction fails to match germline, which may point to a read error. The chain's CDR3 is CASRRGGNPGELFF. In DNA form, the CDR3 reads TGTGCCAGCCGAAGGGGGGGGAACCCCGGGGAGCTGTTTTTT. The V gene is TRBV25-1, the J gene TRBJ2-2; possible D gene TRBD2, 7 bases. The length of the CDR3 is 14 residues. Germline V CDR1 and CDR2: MGHDK, SYGVNS. The full variable domain, in which reference TRBV25-1 and TRBJ2-2 provide the parts outside the CDR3, is EADIYQTPRYLVIGTGKKITLECSQTMGHDKMYWYQQDPGMELHLIHYSYGVNSTEKGDLSSESTVSRIRTEHFPLTLESARPSHTSQYLCASRRGGNPGELFFGEGSRLTVL.

This chain uses TRBV12-3 or TRBV12-4 with TRBJ1-6; the D is unclear. There are 13 residues in the CDR3. Trimming pared 7 bases from V and 7 bases from J, leaving 11 bases between. CDR3 sequence: CASTLTSNSPLHF. In DNA form, the CDR3 reads TGTGCCAGCACCCTTACATCAAATTCACCCCTCCACTTT.

The table lists this clone with a count of one. The J gene is TRBJ1-4, the V gene TRBV7-9; D remains ambiguous. This CDR3 is built from 12 residues. V gave up 5 bases and J gave up 3 bases, with 4 bases separating them. Germline assignment: CDR1 SEHNR and CDR2 FQNEAQ (reference sequence). The CDR3 loop is CASSHSNEKLFF. In nucleotides, the CDR3 is TGTGCCAGCAGCCATTCTAATGAAAAACTGTTTTTT.

The rearrangement links TRBV28 to TRBJ1-1; no clear D. V gave up 1 base and J gave up 1 base, with 10 bases separating them. Germline V gene sequence: CDR1 MDHEN, CDR2 SYDVKM. The CDR3 spans 15 residues. CDR3 in amino acids: CASSLFSRGNTEAFF. DNA for the CDR3: TGTGCCAGCAGTTTATTCTCTCGGGGGAACACTGAAGCTTTCTTT.

The chain joins TRBV29-1 to TRBJ1-1; D possibly corresponds to TRBD1 (6 bases). With 7 bases removed from V and 5 bases from J, the gap between germline ends came to 11 bases. CDR1 and CDR2 (germline): SQVTM, ANQGSEA. The CDR3 consists of 11 residues. The CDR3 spells CSAQGRTEAFF. In DNA, the CDR3 is TGCAGCGCACAGGGAAGGACTGAAGCTTTCTTT.

This sequence joins TRBV7-2 and TRBJ2-3, with 7 bases aligning to TRBD2. This CDR3 region has 14 residues. CDR1 is SGHTA and CDR2 is FQGNSA in the germline V gene. V lost 1 base to trimming and J lost 6 bases; unmatched junction nucleotides: 4. In DNA, the CDR3 is TGTGCCAGCAGCTTAGTGGCCGGGAGGGATACGCAGTATTTT. Protein sequence: CASSLVAGRDTQYF.

This clone was counted once. The chain combines TRBV30 with TRBJ2-7, with D perhaps TRBD1 (6 bases). V gave up 4 bases and J gave up 6 bases, with 16 bases separating them. CDR3 length equals 13 residues. The germline CDR1 and CDR2 sequences are GTSNPN and SVGIG (reference sequence). In DNA, the CDR3 is TGTGCCTGGAACGAACAAACAGGGTCCGAGCAGTACTTC. This sequence encodes CAWNEQTGSEQYF.

This clone showed up just a few times. The J gene is TRBJ2-5, the V gene TRBV2; perhaps TRBD2 as D (5 bases). CDR1 SNHLY and CDR2 FYNNEI come from the germline V gene. The CDR3 spans 12 residues. The germline V and J ends were trimmed by 10 bases and 4 bases, with 13 bases remaining between them. The CDR3: CATKDRGETQYF. CDR3 nucleotide sequence: TGTGCCACCAAGGACCGGGGAGAGACCCAGTACTTC.

The gene calls are TRBV18 and TRBJ2-1; TRBD2 might be the D (5 bases). Germline V gives CDR1 KGHSH, CDR2 LQKENI. The CDR3 extends over 12 amino acids. Deletions cut 3 bases from V and 10 bases from J, with 10 bases between. The CDR3 loop reads CASSPGSPEQFF. In nucleotides, the CDR3 is TGTGCCAGCTCACCTGGGAGTCCGGAGCAGTTCTTC.